This T cell receptor (beta chain) was sequenced in a study of shared clonotypes between healthy human individuals. Data came from immunoSEQ multiplex PCR; TCRdb stores just in-frame clones and leaves some out. Here the sample spans a few hundred thousand clones, under 80% being singletons. Germline CDR1 reads SGHRS; CDR2 reads YFSETQ. The CDR3 extends over 17 amino acids. V lost 2 bases, J lost 6 bases, and 23 bases lay in between. The TCR comes from a man aged 25-45 years in good health. The sample was memory CD4+ T cells sorted from blood. Subset in this sample: CD45RA-negative fraction. The rearrangement joins TRBV5-1 to TRBJ1-1; the D gene is possibly TRBD1 (6 bases). CDR3 loop: CASSFGLRGGIISEAFF. The CDR3 nucleotides are TGCGCCAGCAGCTTTGGGCTAAGAGGGGGGATTATCTCTGAAGCTTTCTTT.